The TCR beta chain described here comes from a study of shared clonotypes between healthy human individuals. The study's findings and limits: Depth of sequencing was expected to influence donor clonotype sharing.

Clones were sequenced by immunoSEQ multiplex PCR, and TCRdb holds only the in-frame ones, with some missing. The sample contains 600,000 to 750,000 clones, roughly 72% of which appear only once. The CDR3 is 16 residues long. Per the germline V gene, CDR1 is MNHEY and CDR2 is SMNVEV (reference sequence). V gave up 4 bases and J gave up 2 bases; unmatched junction bases: 10. Turning to this clone: As yet, its antigen is unknown.

This TCR was recovered from a woman in her twenties or thirties in good health. The chain joins TRBV27 to TRBJ2-5; 7 bases align to TRBD2. Sequenced sample: memory CD4+ T cells sorted from blood. Indicated subset: CD45RA-negative fraction. CDR3 amino acids: CASSSTPAGWQETQYF. Written as DNA, the CDR3 is TGTGCCAGCAGTTCCACACCAGCGGGGTGGCAAGAGACCCAGTACTTC.